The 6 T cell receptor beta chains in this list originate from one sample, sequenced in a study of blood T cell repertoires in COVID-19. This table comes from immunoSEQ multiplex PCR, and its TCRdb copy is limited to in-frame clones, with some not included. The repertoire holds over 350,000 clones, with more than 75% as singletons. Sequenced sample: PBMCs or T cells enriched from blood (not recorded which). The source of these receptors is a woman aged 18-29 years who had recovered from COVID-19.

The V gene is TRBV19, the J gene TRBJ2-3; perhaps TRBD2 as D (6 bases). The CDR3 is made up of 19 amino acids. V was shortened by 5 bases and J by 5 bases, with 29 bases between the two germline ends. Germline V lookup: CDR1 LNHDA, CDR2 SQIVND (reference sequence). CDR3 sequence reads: CASSLDGGAGNVEGDTQYF. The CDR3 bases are TGTGCCAGTAGTCTGGACGGGGGAGCAGGCAACGTGGAGGGAGATACGCAGTATTTT.

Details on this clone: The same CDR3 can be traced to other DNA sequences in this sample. The CDR3 DNA reads TGTGCCAGCAGCCCAGGACAGGGTAATGAAAAACTGTTTTTT. Protein: CASSPGQGNEKLFF. The rearrangement uses TRBV5-6 and TRBJ1-4; 8 bases align to TRBD1. CDR1 SGHDT and CDR2 YYEEEE come from the germline V gene. This CDR3 comprises 14 residues. Trimming took 4 bases from V and 4 from J; bases not matched to a gene: 3. Using reference TRBV5-6 and TRBJ1-4 for the parts outside the CDR3, the full variable domain is DAGVTQSPTHLIKTRGQQVTLRCSPKSGHDTVSWYQQALGQGPQFIFQYYEEEERQRGNFPDRFSGHQFPNYSSELNVNALLLGDSALYLCASSPGQGNEKLFFGSGTQLSVL.

CDR3 in amino acids: CAISETTGTVLYEQYF. The CDR3 DNA reads as TGTGCCATCAGTGAAACCACCGGGACAGTCCTCTACGAGCAGTACTTC. V and J are TRBV10-3 and TRBJ2-7, with 7 nucleotides matching TRBD1. This CDR3 region has 16 residues. Germline assignment: CDR1 ENHRY and CDR2 SYGVKD. The ends lost 3 bases at V and 3 bases at J; junction bases unmatched: 11.

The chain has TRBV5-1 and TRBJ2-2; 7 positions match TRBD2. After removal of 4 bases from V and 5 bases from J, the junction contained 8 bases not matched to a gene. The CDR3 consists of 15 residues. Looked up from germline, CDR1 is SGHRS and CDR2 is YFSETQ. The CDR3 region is CASSGGVCMTGELFF. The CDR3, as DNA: TGCGCCAGCAGCGGGGGGGTCTGTATGACCGGGGAGCTGTTTTTT.

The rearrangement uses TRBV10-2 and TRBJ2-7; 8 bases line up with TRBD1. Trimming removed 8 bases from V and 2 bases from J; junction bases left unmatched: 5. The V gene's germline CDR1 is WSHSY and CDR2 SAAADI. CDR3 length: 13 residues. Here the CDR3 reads CASVGQGPYEQYF. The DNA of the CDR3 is TGCGCCAGCGTCGGACAGGGCCCCTACGAGCAGTACTTC.

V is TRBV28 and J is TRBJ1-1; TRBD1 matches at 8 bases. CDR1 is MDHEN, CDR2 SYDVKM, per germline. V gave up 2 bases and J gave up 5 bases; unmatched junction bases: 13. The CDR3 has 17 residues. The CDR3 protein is CASSLPGGASISTEAFF. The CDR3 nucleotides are TGTGCCAGCAGTTTACCAGGGGGCGCATCGATTTCAACTGAAGCTTTCTTT.